This T cell receptor (beta chain) was recovered during a study of shared clonotypes between healthy human individuals (dated by TCRdb to the early 2020s). Context from the whole study: The cohort included three men and a couple of women between 18 and 49 years of age. Libraries were prepared and TCR repertoires were sequenced by different laboratories using diverse techniques, in order to increase sequencing depth and limit assay-specific biases. To estimate repertoire size and how much clonotype sharing occurs between individuals, the study deeply sequenced the blood TCR repertoires of about five healthy adults. Between about 0.8 and 9 billion PBMCs per donor were obtained by leukapheresis. On the study overall, not on this receptor specifically: Because the study included only a small number of donors, the genetic and exposure-history diversity represented was limited. Pairwise subsampling indicated that sequencing depth was expected to affect the degree of clonotype sharing among donors. Only blood was sampled, and tissue TCR repertoires likely differ from those in blood.

In the case of this clone: The antigen it recognizes is unknown. No clone much larger than this one lies a single base away; base qualities are absent.

Healthy HIV-negative adults with no recently reported acute infections or vaccinations were included as donors. Every donor was a Caucasian adult residing in Nashville, Tennessee, USA. For unsorted samples, around 85 million PBMCs were counted, and genomic DNA was extracted using the QIAamp DNA Blood Mini kit. Blood was collected by leukapheresis, and PBMCs were isolated by Ficoll-Histopaque density gradient centrifugation and then cryopreserved in liquid nitrogen vapor phase. From cysteine to phenylalanine, the CDR3 is 17 amino acids long. Just CDR3 DNA is preserved here, 51 bases in frame from base 1. CDR1 and CDR2, looked up from the germline V gene (reference sequence), are LNHDA and SQIVND. Trimming removed 5 bases from V and 1 base from J; the gene matches leave 10 bases unexplained. Using the deep immunoSEQ assay, multiplex PCR amplified TCR CDR3 regions from genomic DNA. Genomic DNA extracted from each cell subset was distributed evenly over all wells of several immunoSEQ 96-well plates, and each plate served as one replicate. For unsorted PBMC, each replicate PCR was loaded with approximately 330 ng genomic DNA, equivalent to about 30,000 T cell genomes. Ten immunoSEQ deep assay plates were used to sequence unsorted PBMC genomic DNA. The purified libraries were quantified using a Qubit 3.0 fluorometer, sized with a Bioanalyzer 2100, and then quantified again using the KAPA Library Quantification kit. Each immunoSEQ 96-well plate was sequenced on its own single-read 150-cycle Illumina NextSeq 550 flow cell. In the source study's methods: Because the immunoSEQ output included only junctional sequences and no quality scores, the filtering could not be the same as the filtering used for full-length reads. To assign V/J genes and CDR3, sequences were annotated against IMGT germline references using PyIR, a Python wrapper for IgBLAST v1.9. Reads were filtered out if the reads had weak V/J assignments (E-value above 1e-6), no CDR3, stop codons, out-of-frame junctions, or ambiguous translated residues. V3J clonotypes were defined as sequences sharing an identical inferred V gene, J gene, and CDR3 amino acid sequence. The percentage overlap between two repertoires was calculated by dividing the number of shared unique clonotypes by the size of the smaller repertoire. Richness of each repertoire was evaluated using RTK rarefaction, the Chao1 estimator, and Recon v2.1 estimates of unobserved clonotypes. TCRdb obtained this table from immuneACCESS and retained in-frame rearrangements with V and J assigned. These tables miss some clones; where compared with another copy, unresolved V genes account for less than half of the shortfall, and the remainder is unexplained. That table gives V, J and clone size, and the DNA gave D and trimming. The table for this sample lists under 600,000 clones; around three quarters of them were counted only once. Together, the top ten hold 9.5% to 15% of the sample.

Sample: PBMCs. This clonotype was sampled from a woman between 35 and 50 years old in good health. Some clones in this sample may be carry-over from other donors' samples. Recombination joined TRBV19 with TRBJ2-3, with 9 bases matching TRBD2. The DNA is TGTGCCAGTAGTCCCCCCCGGCGCGGGAGGGGCACAGATACGCAGTATTTT. Its amino acids are CASSPPRRGRGTDTQYF.